This entry concerns a single T cell receptor (beta chain). Its target is not known. The entry originates in a study of Tregs in tolerant kidney transplant recipients. The overall study: Sorting used antibodies to exclude donor cells. Study observations and caveats: Expanding Tregs on activated donor B cells appeared to best identify donor-specific TCRbeta clones. No direct test of biological reproducibility was done here.

Some clones are missing from TCRdb's copy, which holds only in-frame ones; the method was immunoSEQ multiplex PCR. The sample holds approximately 45,000 clones, about 95% seen once. With 3 bases clipped from V and 3 bases from J, the junction kept 4 bases outside the gene matches. Germline V lookup: CDR1 PRHDT, CDR2 FYEKMQ (reference sequence). There are 16 residues in the CDR3. This clonotype was obtained from a human donor in good health. V and J are TRBV13 and TRBJ2-1; 11 bases are a match to TRBD2. Source material: Tregs from blood cultured with allogeneic cells. The CDR3: CASSFLSGRDYNEQFF. CDR3 in DNA: TGTGCCAGCAGCTTCCTTAGCGGGAGGGACTACAATGAGCAGTTCTTC. The full variable domain, rest sourced from reference TRBV13 and TRBJ2-1, is AAGVIQSPRHLIKEKRETATLKCYPIPRHDTVYWYQQGPGQDPQFLISFYEKMQSDKGSIPDRFSAQQFSDYHSELNMSSLELGDSALYFCASSFLSGRDYNEQFFGPGTRLTVL.